The 5 T cell receptor beta chains presented below share a single source sample, sequenced in a study of T cells in Graves' hyperthyroidism and ophthalmopathy. Researchers took RNA transcripts and amplified the TCR beta CDR3 regions from them. The TCR CDR3 was amplified in a first-round RT-PCR using the HTBI primer set. TCRdb reanalysed the multiplex PCR reads using MiXCR and keeps one entry per CDR3 protein. The table records hundreds of thousands of distinct CDR3 sequences, approximately 15% of them present only once. Sequences were obtained from blood. The receptors derive from a woman aged 40 to 49 with Graves' hyperthyroidism.

J is TRBJ1-3 and V is TRBV3-1; unclear D gene. CDR1 is LGHDT and CDR2 is YNNKEL in the germline V gene (reference sequence). Trimming took off 0 bases at V and 4 bases at J, with 10 bases between the two ends. The CDR3 length is 15 residues. In DNA form, the CDR3 reads TGTGCCAGCAGCCAAGACAGGATACGCGGAAACACCATATATTTT. Encoded protein: CASSQDRIRGNTIYF. Supplemented by reference TRBV3-1 and TRBJ1-3, the full variable domain reads DTAVSQTPKYLVTQMGNDKSIKCEQNLGHDTMYWYKQDSKKFLKIMFSYNNKELIINETVPNRFSPKSPDKAHLNLHINSLELGDSAVYFCASSQDRIRGNTIYFGEGSWLTVV.

This clonotype came up a few times. V and J are TRBV3-1 and TRBJ2-7; D is ambiguous. The CDR3 is made up of 14 amino acids. Trimming removed 0 bases at V and 7 bases at J, with 13 bases between. Looked up from germline, CDR1 is LGHDT and CDR2 is YNNKEL (reference sequence). The CDR3 DNA is TGTGCCAGCAGCCAAGACATGGGCGTTGGAGAGCAGTACTTC. Translation: CASSQDMGVGEQYF.

This clonotype was picked up many times. V and J are TRBV7-9 and TRBJ1-6; 8 positions match TRBD1. The CDR3 sequence is 14 residues long. The J segment lost 9 bases and the V segment lost 3 bases, leaving 4 bases of the junction unmatched. From germline, CDR1 is SEHNR and CDR2 FQNEAQ (reference sequence). The DNA for the CDR3 is TGTGCCAGCAGCTTGGGACAGGAGGGTTCACCCCTCCACTTT. It is translated as CASSLGQEGSPLHF.

This clonotype was seen at least ten times. The chain is built from TRBV18 and TRBJ2-3; D ambiguous. Trimming cost V 2 bases and J 0 bases, with 12 bases left between them. The CDR3 length is 16 residues. Germline assignment: CDR1 KGHSH and CDR2 LQKENI. CDR3 amino acids: CASSPSDASSTDTQYF. For the CDR3, the DNA is TGTGCCAGCTCACCATCGGACGCGTCTAGCACAGATACGCAGTATTTT.

This clonotype has a handful of counts. The chain has TRBV6-1 and TRBJ2-1, with 13 bases aligning to TRBD2. This CDR3 region has 17 residues. Germline CDR1 MNHNS, CDR2 SASEGT. Trimming at V came to 7 bases and at J to 10 bases, leaving 16 bases not matched to a gene. The CDR3 spells CASITLAGGPQGWEQFF. In DNA form, the CDR3 reads TGTGCCAGCATAACACTAGCGGGAGGGCCCCAGGGGTGGGAGCAGTTCTTC.